In its sample, the clone carrying this TCR beta chain was seen many times. What it recognizes is unknown. The length of the CDR3 is 13 residues. CDR1 is MNHEY and CDR2 is SVGEGT in the germline V gene. The V end was cut by 2 bases, the J end by 5 bases, with 10 bases between. The sample comes from a study of Graves' ophthalmopathy and Graves' hyperthyroidism. Amplification targeted the TCR beta CDR3 regions, with RNA transcripts as the source material. First-round RT-PCR relied on HTBI primers, and a second-round multiplex PCR came next. TCRdb used MiXCR to reprocess the multiplex PCR reads, holding one entry per CDR3 protein. Of 350,000 to 400,000 distinct CDR3 sequences listed, about 18% were seen once; the top ten hold around 1.6%. Whole-study findings and limits: A model of 13 signatures distinguished ophthalmopathy from stable hyperthyroidism at 85% to 90% sensitivity and around 81% specificity. Blood was where most expanded thyroid clonotypes above 0.001 frequency also turned up. The study's model predicted ophthalmopathy progression at over 55% sensitivity and about 72% specificity.

This TCR came from a woman between 18 and 30 years old with Graves' ophthalmopathy. This rearrangement joins TRBV6-2 or TRBV6-3 to TRBJ2-7; D remains ambiguous. Sequencing was carried out using peripheral blood. CDR3 coding DNA: TGTGCCAGCAGTTACCTACGGACGGACGAGCAGTACTTC. The encoded protein is CASSYLRTDEQYF.